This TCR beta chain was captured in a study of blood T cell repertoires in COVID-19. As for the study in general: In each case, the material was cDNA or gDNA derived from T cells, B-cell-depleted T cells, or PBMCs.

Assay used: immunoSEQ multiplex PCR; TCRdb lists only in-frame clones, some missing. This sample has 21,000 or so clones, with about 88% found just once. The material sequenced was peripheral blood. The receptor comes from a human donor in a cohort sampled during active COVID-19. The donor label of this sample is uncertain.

The CDR3 DNA is TGCAGTGCTAGTTCCATAGCGGGAGAATACGAGCAGTACTTC. As protein: CSASSIAGEYEQYF. V usage is TRBV20-1 and J usage is TRBJ2-7, with 9 positions matching TRBD2. The CDR3 extends over 14 amino acids. CDR1 and CDR2 from the germline V gene are DFQATT and SNEGSKA (reference sequence). V lost 3 bases, J lost 4 bases, and 7 bases stayed unmatched.